These T cell receptor beta chains were read from a single sample in a study of metastatic and nonmetastatic thyroid tumors. TCRdb re-processed the PCR reads through MiXCR. The data show 30,000 to 40,000 clones, 15% to 20% seen once. The sequenced sample consisted of blood. These receptors were obtained from a male donor with papillary thyroid cancer or a benign thyroid nodule (not recorded which). Some clones in this sample may be carry-over from other donors' samples. Both conserved end residues are part of each CDR3. A D gene is named only where the DNA matches it firmly. Clone size appears in some rows only: once, few, many, or a class for an expanded clone.

j_gene,abundance,v_gene,d_gene,CDR3aa,CDR3nt
TRBJ2-3,-,TRBV20-1,TRBD2,CSASSGGRTDTQYF,TGCAGTGCTTCAAGCGGGGGCCGCACAGATACGCAGTATTTT
TRBJ1-1,-,TRBV19,TRBD1,CASSIGPGRGCTESFF,TGTGCCAGTAGTATAGGACCGGGCAGGGGGTGCACTGAATCTTTCTTT
TRBJ2-7,-,TRBV28,TRBD2,CASSLRTRSYEQYF,TGTGCCAGCAGTTTACGGACTAGATCCTACGAGCAGTACTTC
TRBJ2-1,-,TRBV11-1,TRBD2,CTSSPVISGNNEQFF,TGTACCAGCAGCCCAGTGATTAGCGGGAATAATGAGCAGTTCTTC
TRBJ2-4,-,TRBV30,-,CAWRQGFKNIQYF,TGTGCCTGGAGACAGGGATTCAAAAACATTCAGTACTTC
TRBJ2-7,few,TRBV6-5,TRBD1,CASSYRGGQGVSYEQYF,TGTGCCAGCAGTTACCGTGGGGGACAGGGAGTCTCTTACGAGCAGTACTTC
TRBJ1-2,many,TRBV9,TRBD1,CASSDDRESIYGYTF,TGTGCCAGCAGCGACGACAGGGAAAGTATCTATGGCTACACCTTC
TRBJ2-1,many,TRBV20-1,TRBD2,CSARDPGGRRVNEQFF,TGCAGTGCTAGAGATCCAGGCGGGAGGAGGGTCAATGAGCAGTTCTTC
TRBJ2-4,many,TRBV12-3/TRBV12-4,-,CASSLRLLVVLAKNIQYF,TGTGCCAGCAGTTTACGGCTCCTAGTGGTTCTAGCCAAAAACATTCAGTACTTC
TRBJ1-6,-,TRBV27,TRBD1,CASSLSLDRTTSAYNSPLHF,TGTGCCAGCAGTTTATCTTTGGACAGGACTACTTCTGCCTATAATTCACCCCTCCACTTT
TRBJ2-7,medium-sized,TRBV28,-,CASGTGDYEQYF,TGTGCCAGTGGGACCGGCGACTACGAGCAGTACTTC
TRBJ2-3,-,TRBV7-2,-,CASSLTGDRQYF,TGTGCCAGCAGCTTAACGGGAGATAGGCAGTATTTT
TRBJ1-2,many,TRBV3-1,-,CASSQDTQGYYGYTF,TGTGCCAGCAGCCAAGATACGCAGGGGTACTATGGCTACACCTTC
TRBJ1-1,many,TRBV14,-,CASSGQTMALEAFF,TGTGCCAGCAGCGGCCAAACAATGGCGCTCGAAGCTTTCTTT
TRBJ2-7,many,TRBV28,TRBD2,CASRAGLAQNEQYF,TGTGCCAGCAGGGCGGGACTAGCACAAAACGAGCAGTACTTC
TRBJ2-6,few,TRBV2,TRBD1,CAGRGQGAGANVLTF,TGTGCCGGCAGGGGACAGGGGGCTGGGGCCAACGTCCTGACTTTT
TRBJ1-2,few,TRBV7-8,-,CASSLGTAAGYTF,TGTGCCAGCAGCCTAGGGACCGCGGCGGGCTACACCTTC
TRBJ1-4,few,TRBV28,TRBD1,CASSLGGGKTKKLFF,TGTGCCAGCAGTCTGGGAGGGGGCAAGACGAAAAAACTGTTTTTT
TRBJ2-2,-,TRBV7-9,-,CASSSRLGTGELFF,TGTGCCAGCAGCTCCCGTTTGGGCACCGGGGAGCTGTTTTTT
TRBJ1-2,many,TRBV6-1,-,CASSRQDLNYGYTF,TGTGCCAGCAGTCGACAGGACCTTAACTATGGCTACACCTTC
TRBJ1-2,medium-sized,TRBV6-1,TRBD1,CASSERTGEHYGYTF,TGTGCCAGCAGTGAACGGACAGGGGAACACTATGGCTACACCTTC
TRBJ1-3,-,TRBV27,-,CASRTDTARRNTIYF,TGTGCCAGCAGAACCGACACAGCTCGGAGAAACACCATATATTTT
TRBJ2-1,many,TRBV30,TRBD2,CAWSGGGARNEQFF,TGTGCCTGGAGTGGCGGGGGGGCACGGAATGAGCAGTTCTTC
TRBJ2-7,many,TRBV11-3,-,CASSSGPGSKQYF,TGTGCCAGCAGCTCGGGCCCAGGCAGCAAGCAGTACTTC
TRBJ2-1,-,TRBV3-1,-,CASSQDWRGPYNEQFF,TGTGCCAGCAGCCAAGATTGGAGGGGTCCCTACAATGAGCAGTTCTTC
TRBJ2-7,many,TRBV19,-,CASSIDGRGSYEQYF,TGTGCCAGTAGTATAGATGGCCGGGGGTCCTACGAGCAGTACTTC
TRBJ2-2,-,TRBV9,-,CASSVGGTGELFF,TGTGCCAGCAGCGTAGGAGGGACCGGGGAGCTGTTTTTT
TRBJ2-7,many,TRBV20-1,TRBD2,CSARDLRLAGEREQYF,TGCAGTGCTAGAGATTTACGACTAGCGGGAGAGCGCGAGCAGTACTTC
TRBJ2-3,many,TRBV6-1,TRBD2,CASSLAALTDTQYF,TGTGCCAGCAGTCTAGCGGCCCTCACAGATACGCAGTATTTT
TRBJ2-7,many,TRBV7-8,-,CASSLARGRQYF,TGTGCCAGCAGCTTAGCGCGGGGTCGGCAGTACTTC
TRBJ1-2,few,TRBV28,-,CASSPSSGGGRGYTF,TGTGCCAGCAGCCCCTCCTCGGGGGGGGGAAGAGGCTACACCTTC